Following are 9 T cell receptor beta chains from one sample sequenced in a study of CD8 T cells in ankylosing spondylitis. One entry per CDR3 protein, called by TCRdb with MiXCR from the 5' RACE reads. The data show some 250,000 distinct CDR3 sequences, with more than 20% seen just once and less than 0.75% held by the top ten. Sequenced: blood, either unsorted or a sorted T cell fraction (not recorded which). The receptors were sampled from a male donor with ankylosing spondylitis or in good health (not recorded which).

This clonotype has at least ten counts. V and J are TRBV12-3 or TRBV12-4 and TRBJ1-5; D unresolved. CDR3 length: 16 amino acids. Between the trimmed V and J ends, which lost 5 bases and 3 bases, there was a span of 17 bases. CDR3 in amino acids: CASSPAHIEVNQPQHF. CDR3 nucleotides: TGTGCCAGCAGTCCGGCACACATTGAAGTCAATCAGCCCCAGCATTTT.

V gene TRBV12-3 or TRBV12-4 combines with J gene TRBJ2-7; no definite D call. The V gene lost 2 bases and the J gene lost 9 bases, with 8 bases spanning the gap. The CDR3 covers 11 residues. The DNA for the CDR3 is TGTGCCAGCAGTTTATGGGGTGCGCAGTACTTC. It codes for CASSLWGAQYF.

This clonotype has more than one count but fewer than ten. V is TRBV20-1 and J is TRBJ2-1, with TRBD2 matching over 9 bases. Germline CDR1 reads DFQATT; CDR2 reads SNEGSKA (reference sequence). V was pared by 6 bases and J by 1 base, with 10 bases of the junction left unmatched. CDR3 length: 16 residues. The CDR3 DNA sequence: TGCAGTGCATCCTCCGGGACTAGCCTTTCCTACAATGAGCAGTTCTTC. This codes for CSASSGTSLSYNEQFF.

A few counts support this clonotype. This chain joins TRBV20-1 and TRBJ2-5, with 9 bases aligning to TRBD2. The CDR3 totals 17 residues. Germline values: CDR1 DFQATT, CDR2 SNEGSKA (reference sequence). V lost 3 bases to trimming and J lost 5 bases; unmatched junction nucleotides: 16. Here the CDR3 reads CSARGMRRLAAKETQYF. DNA of the CDR3: TGCAGTGCTAGGGGAATGAGGAGACTAGCGGCGAAGGAGACCCAGTACTTC.

The chain couples TRBV30 to TRBJ1-6; 10 positions match TRBD1. Losses at the gene ends were 6 bases for V and 5 bases for J; bases not matched to a gene: 7. The CDR3 covers 15 residues. Germline V gene lookup returns CDR1 GTSNPN and CDR2 SVGIG (reference sequence). CDR3 bases: TGTGCCTGCAGACAGGGGGCCAAGGATAATTCACCCCTCCACTTT. This encodes CACRQGAKDNSPLHF.

At least ten counts were recorded for this clonotype. The chain recombines TRBV29-1 with TRBJ2-7; D gene unclear. The ends were cut back, 6 bases at V and 4 bases at J, with 19 bases in the middle. Looked up from germline, CDR1 is SQVTM and CDR2 is ANQGSEA. The CDR3 consists of 14 residues. CDR3 DNA: TGCAGCGTGGCAGGACGACACGGAGATTACGAGCAGTACTTC. Its protein is CSVAGRHGDYEQYF.

This chain links TRBV29-1 with TRBJ1-1, with 7 bases lining up with TRBD1. V lost 7 bases and J lost 5; bases outside the gene matches: 7. Per the germline V gene, CDR1 is SQVTM and CDR2 is ANQGSEA. The CDR3 runs 12 residues. CDR3: CSARDRVTEAFF. For the CDR3, the DNA is TGCAGCGCCCGCGACAGGGTAACTGAAGCTTTCTTT.

The table lists this clonotype with a few counts. The J gene is TRBJ2-5, the V gene TRBV29-1, with D unresolved. CDR1 is SQVTM, CDR2 ANQGSEA, per germline. The CDR3 is 12 residues long. V shed 2 bases and J shed 4 bases, with 8 bases lying between them. Here the CDR3 DNA reads TGCAGCGTTGAAATCCCTCGAGAGACCCAGTACTTC. It translates to CSVEIPRETQYF. Full variable domain (remainder filled in from reference TRBV29-1 and TRBJ2-5): SAVISQKPSRDICQRGTSLTIQCQVDSQVTMMFWYRQQPGQSLTLIATANQGSEATYESGFVIDKFPISRPNLTFSTLTVSNMSPEDSSIYLCSVEIPRETQYFGPGTRLLVL.

This clonotype was seen only a few times. V and J are TRBV29-1 and TRBJ1-1; D is unclear. This CDR3 is 13 amino acids long. The germline CDR1 and CDR2 sequences are SQVTM and ANQGSEA. V was shortened by 1 base and J by 6 bases, with 12 bases between the two germline ends. The DNA for the CDR3 is TGCAGCGTTGAAGCCCGCTTTTCTTCTGAAGCTTTCTTT. Protein sequence: CSVEARFSSEAFF.